This paragraph reports one TCR beta chain. The antigen is undetermined. Employing constant-segment primers, 5'RACE generated TCR alpha and TCR beta cDNA libraries bearing sample barcodes and UMIs. TCRdb used MiXCR to reprocess the 5' RACE reads, holding one entry per CDR3 protein. Of about 180,000 distinct CDR3 sequences listed, about a sixth are singletons. CDR3 length: 13 residues. V shed 10 bases and J shed 6 bases, with 19 bases lying between them. Germline values: CDR1 MNHNY, CDR2 SVGAGI (reference sequence). The sample originates from a study of T-cell memory formation after mild COVID-19. Study details: TCR clustering was largely donor specific. General observations from the study: Cross-reactive memory seemingly joined, as some responding clones were found in pre-infection memory.

The receptor's source is an adult woman who had mild COVID-19 (a few samples of this study predate the infection). Cell type and time point are not known. Sequencing input: PBMCs or a T cell subset sorted from them (not recorded which). This rearrangement joins TRBV6-6 to TRBJ2-7; D is unclear. CDR3 sequence: CAIRLGERFEQYF. The CDR3 DNA follows: TGTGCCATCAGGCTTGGGGAAAGATTCGAGCAGTACTTC.